One and the same sample provided the 8 T cell receptor beta chains below, sequenced in a study of blood T cell repertoires in COVID-19. The protocol was immunoSEQ multiplex PCR, while the TCRdb copy is restricted to in-frame clones and leaves out a portion. The repertoire holds some 330,000 clones, with 89% as singletons. The sequencing input was peripheral blood. The source of these receptors is a woman aged 25 to 39 with COVID-19, enrolled during active disease.

This sequence joins TRBV28 and TRBJ2-2, with no clear D. From germline, CDR1 is MDHEN and CDR2 SYDVKM. Trimming stripped 6 bases from V and 6 bases from J, with 8 bases between. This CDR3 spans 12 amino acids. CDR3: CASSPLAGELFF. The DNA for the CDR3 is TGTGCCAGCAGCCCACTGGCCGGGGAGCTGTTTTTT. The whole variable domain, filled in from reference TRBV28 and TRBJ2-2, reads DVKVTQSSRYLVKRTGEKVFLECVQDMDHENMFWYRQDPGLGLRLIYFSYDVKMKEKGDIPEGYSVSREKKERFSLILESASTNQTSMYLCASSPLAGELFFGEGSRLTVL.

The genes are TRBV12-3 or TRBV12-4 and TRBJ2-2; the D gene is possibly TRBD2 (5 bases). The V end was cut by 11 bases, the J end by 3 bases, with 10 bases between. This CDR3 region has 12 residues. In nucleotides, the CDR3 is TGTGCCGGAGGCGGATACACCGGGGAGCTGTTTTTT. This sequence encodes CAGGGYTGELFF.

The rearrangement uses TRBV5-8 and TRBJ1-3, with D possibly being TRBD1 (5 bases). The length of the CDR3 is 15 residues. CDR1 and CDR2 from the germline V gene are SGHTS and YDEGEE. Trimming removed 9 bases at V and 2 bases at J, with 18 bases between. CDR3 protein: CATRGWGGTGNTIYF. CDR3 sequence (DNA): TGTGCCACCAGAGGCTGGGGGGGGACTGGAAACACCATATATTTT. Drawing the rest from reference TRBV5-8 and TRBJ1-3, the complete variable domain is EAGVTQSPTHLIKTRGQQATLRCSPISGHTSVYWYQQALGLGLQFLLWYDEGEERNRGNFPPRFSGRQFPNYSSELNVNALELEDSALYLCATRGWGGTGNTIYFGEGSWLTVV.

The V call is TRBV11-3, the J call TRBJ2-7; 10 bases map to TRBD1. The CDR3 is 15 amino acids. Germline CDR1 and CDR2: SGHNT and YENEEA. V shed 1 base and J 6 bases; nucleotides not matched to a gene: 6. The CDR3 here is CASSLGSGTGAEQYF. The CDR3 DNA follows: TGTGCCAGCAGCTTAGGATCCGGGACAGGGGCCGAGCAGTACTTC. Drawing the rest from reference TRBV11-3 and TRBJ2-7, the complete variable domain is EAGVVQSPRYKIIEKKQPVAFWCNPISGHNTLYWYLQNLGQGPELLIRYENEEAVDDSQLPKDRFSAERLKGVDSTLKIQPAELGDSAVYLCASSLGSGTGAEQYFGPGTRLTVT.

This chain connects TRBV28 to TRBJ1-2, with D maybe TRBD1 (5 bases). Trimming took 7 bases from V and 5 from J, leaving 17 bases between them. This CDR3 has 14 residues. Germline assignment: CDR1 MDHEN and CDR2 SYDVKM. The CDR3 DNA sequence: TGTGCCAGCATTCCCAGCGGGACCGAGTATGGCTACACCTTC. It translates to CASIPSGTEYGYTF.

The chain uses TRBV11-1 and TRBJ2-5, with a weak D call TRBD1 (6 bases). Germline assignment: CDR1 SGHAT and CDR2 FQDESV (reference sequence). The CDR3 length is 15 residues. Trimming took 2 bases from V and 1 from J, leaving 11 bases between them. The CDR3 protein is CASSLQGLIQETQYF. CDR3 DNA: TGTGCCAGCAGCTTACAGGGGCTTATCCAAGAGACCCAGTACTTC.

The chain carries TRBV10-2 and TRBJ2-2, with D perhaps TRBD1 (6 bases). Germline V CDR1 and CDR2: WSHSY, SAAADI. CDR3 length equals 14 residues. With 3 bases removed from V and 6 bases from J, the gap between germline ends came to 11 bases. CDR3 bases: TGCGCCAGCAGTGAAAGGGGGAGAGCCGGGGAGCTGTTTTTT. This codes for CASSERGRAGELFF.

The chain joins TRBV2 to TRBJ1-5, with 8 bases identical to TRBD1. The germline V gene encodes CDR1 SNHLY and CDR2 FYNNEI. The CDR3 is 15 residues long. J was trimmed by 7 bases and V by 6 bases; bases with no gene match: 11. The CDR3 loop reads CASRAGGTGRQPQHF. Here the CDR3 DNA reads TGTGCCAGCAGGGCAGGCGGGACAGGAAGACAGCCCCAGCATTTT.